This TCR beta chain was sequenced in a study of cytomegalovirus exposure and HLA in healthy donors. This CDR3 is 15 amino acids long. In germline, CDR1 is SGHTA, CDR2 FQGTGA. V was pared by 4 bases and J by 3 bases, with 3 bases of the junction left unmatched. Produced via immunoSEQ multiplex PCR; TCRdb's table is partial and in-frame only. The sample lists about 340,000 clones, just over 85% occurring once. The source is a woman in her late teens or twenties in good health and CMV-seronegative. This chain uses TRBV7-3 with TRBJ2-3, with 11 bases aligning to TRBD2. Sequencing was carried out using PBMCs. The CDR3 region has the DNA TGTGCCAGCAGCTGGGGACTAGCGGCGACAGATACGCAGTATTTT. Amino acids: CASSWGLAATDTQYF. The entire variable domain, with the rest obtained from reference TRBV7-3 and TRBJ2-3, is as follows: GAGVSQTPSNKVTEKGKYVELRCDPISGHTALYWYRQSLGQGPEFLIYFQGTGAADDSGLPNDRFFAVRPEGSVSTLKIQRTERGDSAVYLCASSWGLAATDTQYFGPGTRLTVL.